This is a list of T cell receptor beta chains from one sample in a study of human T cells and chemical hapten exposure. TCRdb passed the RACE reads through MiXCR, listing each CDR3 protein once. The repertoire holds more than 35,000 distinct CDR3 sequences, 9.5% to 15% seen once, with roughly 2.5% in the top ten. The specimen was whole blood, collected in connection with sensitization to the hapten diphenylcyclopropenone (DPC). The receptors shown here come from a woman aged 40 to 55 with alopecia areata. Some clones in this sample may be carry-over from other donors' samples. Both conserved end residues are part of each CDR3. The order of the fields is clone size, J gene, V gene, D gene, CDR3 DNA, CDR3 protein. The D gene is left open where the match is weak. Some rows mark clone size as missing; the rest say once, few, many or name a class of expanded clone.

>many|TRBJ1-2|TRBV18|NA
TGTGCCAGCTCCCCGGGACTCCGGGGCCACTATGGCTACACCTTC
CASSPGLRGHYGYTF
>NA|TRBJ2-2|TRBV7-2|NA
TGTGCCAGCAGACAGGGAACCACCGGGGAGCTGTTTTTT
CASRQGTTGELFF
>many|TRBJ2-7|TRBV5-1|NA
TGCGCCAGCAGCTTCTCCAAGGACGGGAACGAGCAGTACTTC
CASSFSKDGNEQYF
>NA|TRBJ1-3|TRBV29-1|NA
TGCAGCGTTCGAGTACAGGCCGTGGACACCATATATTTT
CSVRVQAVDTIYF
>many|TRBJ2-5|TRBV20-1|NA
TGCAGTGCTCTCCGGGGCGACCAAGAGACCCAGTACTTC
CSALRGDQETQYF
>few|TRBJ2-2|TRBV3-1|TRBD2
TGTGCCAGCAGCCTCAGGCTAGCGGCGAACACCGGGGAGCTGTTTTTT
CASSLRLAANTGELFF
>few|TRBJ2-1|TRBV4-3|TRBD2
TGCGCCAGCAGCCAAGAATGGGGACTAGCGTACTACAATGAGCAGTTCTTC
CASSQEWGLAYYNEQFF
>NA|TRBJ2-1|TRBV7-2|NA
TGTGCCAGCAGCCTATCCCAGGGGAATGAGCAGTTCTTC
CASSLSQGNEQFF
>many|TRBJ2-5|TRBV28|NA
TGTGCCAGCAGCCCGCCAGTGGGTTTAAGGCAAGAGACCCAGTACTTC
CASSPPVGLRQETQYF
>NA|TRBJ1-2|TRBV20-1|NA
TGCAGTGCTTCCCACTATTTCTATGGCTACACCTTC
CSASHYFYGYTF
>many|TRBJ2-5|TRBV11-2|NA
TGTGCCAGCAGCCCCGGGACAACGGAGACCCAGTACTTC
CASSPGTTETQYF
>many|TRBJ1-4|TRBV12-3/TRBV12-4|TRBD1
TGTGCCAGCAGTCACGGACAGGGGGTCGTTGAAAAACTGTTTTTT
CASSHGQGVVEKLFF
>many|TRBJ1-5|TRBV18|NA
TGTGCCAGCTCAAGGGCGGGCCAGCCCCAGCATTTT
CASSRAGQPQHF
>NA|TRBJ2-5|TRBV24-1|NA
TGTGCCACCAGTGATCCGACGGCCCGAGAGACCCAGTACTTC
CATSDPTARETQYF
>few|TRBJ2-4|TRBV20-1|TRBD2
TGCAGTGCTTCATCTCCAGCGGGGGGAAACATTCAGTACTTC
CSASSPAGGNIQYF
>many|TRBJ1-5|TRBV6-5|NA
TGTGCCAGCAGTTATGGCAGCCGCAATCAGCCCCAGCATTTT
CASSYGSRNQPQHF
>many|TRBJ1-1|TRBV3-1|TRBD1
TGTGCCAGCAGCCAAGCGGCAGGGGGGAACACTGAAGCTTTCTTT
CASSQAAGGNTEAFF
>few|TRBJ1-1|TRBV28|NA
TGTGCCAGCAGTTTCCCCCAGAACACTGAAGCTTTCTTT
CASSFPQNTEAFF
>many|TRBJ2-7|TRBV3-1|NA
TGTGCCAGCAGCCAAGAGGGAGTGGACGAGCAGTACTTC
CASSQEGVDEQYF
>many|TRBJ2-1|TRBV29-1|NA
TGCAGCGTTGATTCGACCTACAATGAGCAGTTCTTC
CSVDSTYNEQFF
>many|TRBJ2-3|TRBV28|NA
TGTGCCAGCAGTTTACAGCCCTCGACAGATACGCAGTATTTT
CASSLQPSTDTQYF
>NA|TRBJ2-5|TRBV2|NA
TGTGCCAGCACCCTGGACCAGTTGGAGACCCAGTACTTC
CASTLDQLETQYF
>many|TRBJ2-5|TRBV2|NA
TGTGCCAGCAGGCAAGAGACCCAGTACTTC
CASRQETQYF
>many|TRBJ2-1|TRBV5-6|TRBD2
TGTGCCAGCAGCCTAGCGGGCTCCTACAATGAGCAGTTCTTC
CASSLAGSYNEQFF
>many|TRBJ2-1|TRBV5-1|NA
TGCGCCAGCAGCTCACCCTCCCCGGGTAATGAGCAGTTCTTC
CASSSPSPGNEQFF
>NA|TRBJ2-5|TRBV28|NA
TGTGCCAGGAGCCTTGGGGGGTTAGAGACCCAGTACTTC
CARSLGGLETQYF
>NA|TRBJ2-5|TRBV11-2|NA
TGTGCCAGCAGCGGGAACCCCAGCCAAGAGACCCAGTACTTC
CASSGNPSQETQYF
>many|TRBJ2-3|TRBV7-8|NA
TGTGCCAGCAGCTTTATGCTAGCAATGTCAGATACGCAGTATTTT
CASSFMLAMSDTQYF
>few|TRBJ2-3|TRBV5-8|TRBD1
TGTGCCAGCAGCTATCACAGGGGAGGCACAGATACGCAGTATTTT
CASSYHRGGTDTQYF
>NA|TRBJ2-5|TRBV2|NA
TGTGACAGCACCGCTACTGGAGGGCGTCAAGAGACCCAGTACTTC
CDSTATGGRQETQYF
>NA|TRBJ1-2|TRBV29-1|TRBD1
TGCAGCGTGGACAGGGCGGCCAATGGCTACACCTTC
CSVDRAANGYTF
>many|TRBJ2-1|TRBV10-3|TRBD2
TGTGCCATCAGTGAGCGGGGGGCCTACAATGAGCAGTTCTTC
CAISERGAYNEQFF
>NA|TRBJ2-3|TRBV19|NA
TGTGCCAGTAGAGCTAGCGCAATAGATACGCAGTATTTT
CASRASAIDTQYF
>many|TRBJ1-5|TRBV6-2/TRBV6-3|NA
TGTGCCAGCAGGGAGGGGGGGCCGCGGCAGCCCCAGCATTTT
CASREGGPRQPQHF
>NA|TRBJ1-2|TRBV6-2/TRBV6-3|TRBD1
TGTGCCAGCAGAATACAGGGGACGTATGGCTACACCTTC
CASRIQGTYGYTF
>NA|TRBJ2-1|TRBV18|NA
TGTGCCAGCTCACCACCGGAGAACGGCACGCCCTACAATGAGCAGTTCTTC
CASSPPENGTPYNEQFF
>many|TRBJ2-3|TRBV7-3|TRBD2
TGTGCCAGCAGCTTAAGGACTAGCGGTAGTCAAGATACGCAGTATTTT
CASSLRTSGSQDTQYF
>NA|TRBJ1-1|TRBV15|NA
TGTGCCACCAGCATCCGGAGGGACACTGAAGCTTTCTTT
CATSIRRDTEAFF
>many|TRBJ2-7|TRBV29-1|TRBD1
TGCAGCGTTGAAGGCGGGACAGGGCTTCCCTACGAGCAGTACTTC
CSVEGGTGLPYEQYF
>many|TRBJ1-1|TRBV29-1|NA
TGCAGCGTTCACCGGGTCCTGGGGTCCACTGAAGCTTTCTTT
CSVHRVLGSTEAFF
>NA|TRBJ2-6|TRBV11-2|TRBD1
TGTGCCAGCAGCTCGACGACAGGGACTGGGGCCAACGTCCTGACTTTC
CASSSTTGTGANVLTF
>NA|TRBJ2-5|TRBV7-3|NA
TGTGCCAGCAGTGGGCGCAACCAAGAGACCCAGTACTTC
CASSGRNQETQYF
>few|TRBJ2-2|TRBV6-5|NA
TGTGCCACCATGTTGCGGGGTAGTGGCACCGGGGAGCTGTTTTTT
CATMLRGSGTGELFF
>many|TRBJ1-2|TRBV28|TRBD1
TGTGCCAGCAGTCCGACAGGGACCGCTAACTATGGCTACACCTTC
CASSPTGTANYGYTF
>many|TRBJ1-1|TRBV28|NA
TGTGCCAGCAGCCTAGGGGACACTGAAGCTTTCTTT
CASSLGDTEAFF
>many|TRBJ2-2|TRBV7-9|NA
TGTGCCAGCAGCTTAGCGGGCAGATACACCGGGGAGCTGTTTTTT
CASSLAGRYTGELFF
>many|TRBJ2-3|TRBV7-3|TRBD1
TGTGCCAGCAGCTCTGGACAGGGGGTTACAGATACGCAGTATTTT
CASSSGQGVTDTQYF
>NA|TRBJ1-1|TRBV6-2/TRBV6-3|NA
TGTGCCAGCACGGCGGACACTGAAGCTTTCTTT
CASTADTEAFF
>few|TRBJ2-7|TRBV4-1|NA
TGCGCCAGCAGCCCACTCCTCCGGGACAATGAGCAGTACTTC
CASSPLLRDNEQYF
>NA|TRBJ2-3|TRBV5-1|NA
TGCGCCAGCAGCTTGGTTACAGGGTCAGATACGCAGTATTTT
CASSLVTGSDTQYF
>NA|TRBJ2-3|TRBV10-3|NA
TGTGCCATCAGTGAACCTGGGGGCGGGTTCACAGATACGCAGTATTTT
CAISEPGGGFTDTQYF
>few|TRBJ2-2|TRBV9|NA
TGTGCCAGCAGCGCCATCCCCGAGGCGGGGGAGCTGTTTTTT
CASSAIPEAGELFF
>many|TRBJ2-5|TRBV4-1|TRBD1
TGCGCCAGCAGCCCGGGACAGGGTTGGGAGACCCAGTACTTC
CASSPGQGWETQYF
>few|TRBJ1-1|TRBV2|NA
TGTGCCAGCACCCAGGGAGAAGGCACTGAAGCTTTCTTT
CASTQGEGTEAFF